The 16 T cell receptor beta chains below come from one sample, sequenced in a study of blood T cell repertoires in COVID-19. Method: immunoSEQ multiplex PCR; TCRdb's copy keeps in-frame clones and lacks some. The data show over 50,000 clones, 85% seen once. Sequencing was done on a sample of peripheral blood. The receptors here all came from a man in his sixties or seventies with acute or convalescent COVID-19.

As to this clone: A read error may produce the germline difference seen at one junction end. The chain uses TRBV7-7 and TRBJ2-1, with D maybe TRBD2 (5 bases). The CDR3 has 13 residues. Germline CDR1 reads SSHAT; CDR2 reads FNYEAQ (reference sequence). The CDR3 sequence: CASSLARSGLQFF. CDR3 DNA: TGTGCTAGCAGCTTAGCGCGGAGTGGGTTGCAGTTCTTC.

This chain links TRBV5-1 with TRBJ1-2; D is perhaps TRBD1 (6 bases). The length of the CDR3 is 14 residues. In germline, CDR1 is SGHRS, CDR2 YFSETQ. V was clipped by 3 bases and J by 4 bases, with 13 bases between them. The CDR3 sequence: CASSSTGTIYGYTF. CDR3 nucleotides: TGCGCCAGCAGCTCGACAGGAACTATCTATGGCTACACCTTC.

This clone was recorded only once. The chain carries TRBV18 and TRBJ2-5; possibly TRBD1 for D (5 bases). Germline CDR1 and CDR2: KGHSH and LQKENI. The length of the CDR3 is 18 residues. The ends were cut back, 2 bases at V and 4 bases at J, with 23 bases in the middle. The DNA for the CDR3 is TGTGCCAGCTCACCATCCCCCGTGGGGCCCCTAACTCGAGAGACCCAGTACTTC. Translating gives CASSPSPVGPLTRETQYF. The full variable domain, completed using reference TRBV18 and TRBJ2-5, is NAGVMQNPRHLVRRRGQEARLRCSPMKGHSHVYWYRQLPEEGLKFMVYLQKENIIDESGMPKERFSAEFPKEGPSILRIQQVVRGDSAAYFCASSPSPVGPLTRETQYFGPGTRLLVL.

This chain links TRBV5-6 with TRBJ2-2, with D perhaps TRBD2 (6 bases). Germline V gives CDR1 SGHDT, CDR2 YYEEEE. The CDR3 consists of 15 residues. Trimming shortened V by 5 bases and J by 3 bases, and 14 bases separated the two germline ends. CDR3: CASSGLGGDTGELFF. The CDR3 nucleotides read TGTGCCAGCAGTGGGTTAGGCGGGGACACCGGGGAGCTGTTTTTT.

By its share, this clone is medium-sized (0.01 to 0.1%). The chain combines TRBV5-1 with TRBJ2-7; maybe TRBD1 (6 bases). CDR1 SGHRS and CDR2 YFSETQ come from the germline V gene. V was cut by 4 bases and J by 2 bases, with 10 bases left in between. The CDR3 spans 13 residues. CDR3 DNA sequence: TGCGCCAGCAGCCCGACAGGTACCTACGAGCAGTACTTC. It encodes CASSPTGTYEQYF.

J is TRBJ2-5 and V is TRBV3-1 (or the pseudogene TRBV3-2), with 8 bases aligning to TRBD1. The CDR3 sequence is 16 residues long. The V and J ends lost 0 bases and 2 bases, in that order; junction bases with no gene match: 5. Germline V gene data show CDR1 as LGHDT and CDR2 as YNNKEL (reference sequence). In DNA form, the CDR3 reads TGTGCCAGCAGCCAAGATCCCAGGGGGCTACAAGAGACCCAGTACTTC. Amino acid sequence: CASSQDPRGLQETQYF.

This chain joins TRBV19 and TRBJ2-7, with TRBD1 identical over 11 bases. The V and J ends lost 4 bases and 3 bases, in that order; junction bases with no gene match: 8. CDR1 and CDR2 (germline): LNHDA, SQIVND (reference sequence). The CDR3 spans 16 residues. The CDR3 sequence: CASSSQGQGVFYEQYF. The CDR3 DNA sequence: TGTGCCAGTAGTAGCCAGGGACAGGGGGTTTTCTACGAGCAGTACTTC.

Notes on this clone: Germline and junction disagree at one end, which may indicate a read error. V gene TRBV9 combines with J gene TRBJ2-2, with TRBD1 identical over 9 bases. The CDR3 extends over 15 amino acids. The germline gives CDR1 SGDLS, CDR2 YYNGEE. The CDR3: CASSVHGQGTAELFF. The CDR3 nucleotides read TGTGCCAGCAGCGTACACGGACAGGGGACCGCGGAGCTGTTTTTT.

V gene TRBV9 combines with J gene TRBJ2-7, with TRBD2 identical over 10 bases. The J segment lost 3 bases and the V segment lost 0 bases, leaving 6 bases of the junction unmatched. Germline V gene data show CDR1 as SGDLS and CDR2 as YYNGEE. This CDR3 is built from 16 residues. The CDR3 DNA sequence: TGTGCCAGCAGCGTAGGTCGAAGCGGGGGGGACTACGAGCAGTACTTC. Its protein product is CASSVGRSGGDYEQYF.

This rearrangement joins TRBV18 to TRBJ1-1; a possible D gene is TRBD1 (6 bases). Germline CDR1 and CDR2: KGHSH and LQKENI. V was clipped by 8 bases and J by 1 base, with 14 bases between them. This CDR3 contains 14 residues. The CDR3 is CASAWTASNTEAFF. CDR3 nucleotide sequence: TGTGCCAGCGCTTGGACAGCCTCGAACACTGAAGCTTTCTTT.

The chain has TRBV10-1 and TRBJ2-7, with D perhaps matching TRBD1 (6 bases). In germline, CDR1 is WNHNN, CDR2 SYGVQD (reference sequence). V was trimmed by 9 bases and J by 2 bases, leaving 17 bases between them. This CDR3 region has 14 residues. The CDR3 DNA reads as TGCGCCAGGGCCTTGGACAGAAAACCCTACGAGCAGTACTTC. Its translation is CARALDRKPYEQYF.

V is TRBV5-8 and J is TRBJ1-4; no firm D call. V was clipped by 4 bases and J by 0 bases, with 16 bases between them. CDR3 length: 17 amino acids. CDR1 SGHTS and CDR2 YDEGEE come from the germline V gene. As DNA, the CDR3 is TGTGCCAGCAGCCTGAAGACCTACTACGCAACTAATGAAAAACTGTTTTTT. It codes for CASSLKTYYATNEKLFF.

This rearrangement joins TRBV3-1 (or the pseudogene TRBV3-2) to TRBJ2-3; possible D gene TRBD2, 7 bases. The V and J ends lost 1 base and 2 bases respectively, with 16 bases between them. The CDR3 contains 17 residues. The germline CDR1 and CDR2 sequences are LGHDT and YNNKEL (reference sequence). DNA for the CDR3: TGTGCCAGCAGCCAAGTTGGGGGGGGGCCCCTCACAGATACGCAGTATTTT. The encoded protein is CASSQVGGGPLTDTQYF.

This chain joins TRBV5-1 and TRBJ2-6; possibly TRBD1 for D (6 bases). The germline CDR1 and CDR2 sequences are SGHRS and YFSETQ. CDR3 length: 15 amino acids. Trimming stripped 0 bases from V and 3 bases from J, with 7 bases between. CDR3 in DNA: TGCGCCAGCAGCTTGGACAGGGTTGGGGCCAACGTCCTGACTTTC. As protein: CASSLDRVGANVLTF.

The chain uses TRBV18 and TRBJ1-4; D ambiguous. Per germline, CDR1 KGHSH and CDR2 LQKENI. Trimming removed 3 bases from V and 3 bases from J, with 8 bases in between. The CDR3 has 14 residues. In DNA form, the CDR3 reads TGTGCCAGCTCACCGCTTCAGTCTAATGAAAAACTGTTTTTT. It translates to CASSPLQSNEKLFF.

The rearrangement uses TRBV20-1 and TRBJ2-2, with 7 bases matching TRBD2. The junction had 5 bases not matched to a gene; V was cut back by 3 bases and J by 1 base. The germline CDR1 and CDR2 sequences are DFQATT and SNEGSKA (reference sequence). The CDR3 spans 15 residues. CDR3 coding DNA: TGCAGTGCTAGTCCCGGGGGGATGAACACCGGGGAGCTGTTTTTT. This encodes CSASPGGMNTGELFF.